This T cell receptor (beta chain) came from a study of CD8+ T cells in alopecia areata. Study-level information: Among treated patients, oral tofacitinib was administered at 5 to 10 mg twice daily.

The germline V gene has CDR1 SGHAT and CDR2 FQNNGV. The V end lost 5 bases, the J end lost 0 bases, and 21 bases lay between the germline ends. This CDR3 spans 18 amino acids. As to this clone: Antigen specificity is unknown.

cDNA prepared by RNA extraction and subsequent reverse transcription served as the template for sequencing. The method was immunoSEQ multiplex PCR; TCRdb's version includes in-frame clones alone and lacks a portion of them. The sample yields approximately 140,000 clones, about nine tenths seen once. Broader study findings: TCR sharing across patients was less clear than in mice, possibly HLA-related.

Cell sorting was applied to PBMCs, and CD4+ and CD8+ T cells were collected. This receptor was taken from a human donor with alopecia areata. The sample consisted of CD8+ T cells sorted from blood, taken at week 0. The chain links TRBV11-2 to TRBJ2-3; unclear D gene. CDR3 coding DNA: TGTGCCAGCAGCAGAAACCCGACGGCTGTCACTAGCACAGATACGCAGTATTTT. Protein: CASSRNPTAVTSTDTQYF.